The rows below give T cell receptor beta chains drawn from one sample of a study of Tregs in tolerant kidney transplant recipients. Repertoires were generated with immunoSEQ multiplex PCR, while TCRdb's copy carries only in-frame clones and drops some. The sample comprises approximately 41,000 clones, around 95% of which are singletons, and around 0.4% rests with the top ten. The antigens of these receptors remain unknown. Sequencing was performed on Tregs from blood cultured with allogeneic cells. Receptors originate from a human donor in good health. Each CDR3 is given with its conserved first and last residue. D genes are given only for firm matches. Clone sizes are given selectively: once, few, many, or a class where the clone is expanded.

TRBV5-8	14	TRBD1	-	TRBJ1-2	CASSSLQGTYGYTF	TGTGCCAGCAGCTCACTACAGGGGACCTATGGCTACACCTTC
TRBV6-5	15	TRBD1	-	TRBJ2-3	CASSPGQGVRDTQYF	TGTGCCAGCAGCCCCGGACAGGGAGTGAGAGATACGCAGTATTTT
TRBV10-3	15	-	-	TRBJ2-7	CAISDANLGVSEQYF	TGTGCCATCAGTGATGCCAACCTCGGGGTTTCTGAGCAGTACTTC
TRBV5-1	13	-	-	TRBJ1-6	CASSLDRQSPLHF	TGCGCCAGCAGCTTGGATCGGCAGTCACCCCTCCACTTT
TRBV19	13	-	once	TRBJ1-5	CASSPQVRGPQHF	TGTGCCAGTAGCCCTCAGGTGCGGGGGCCCCAGCATTTT
TRBV5-4	14	TRBD1	-	TRBJ1-2	CASSLGQGHYGYTF	TGTGCCAGCAGCTTGGGACAGGGGCACTATGGCTACACCTTC
TRBV4-1	16	-	-	TRBJ2-7	CASSQDVRVGTYEQYF	TGCGCCAGCAGCCAAGATGTTCGGGTTGGGACCTACGAGCAGTACTTC
TRBV19	15	-	-	TRBJ2-1	CASSIGTAIYNEQFF	TGTGCCAGTAGTATAGGGACAGCGATCTACAATGAGCAGTTCTTC
TRBV5-4	15	TRBD2	-	TRBJ2-5	CASSLPLAGSETQYF	TGTGCCAGCAGCTTGCCACTAGCGGGGTCCGAGACCCAGTACTTC
TRBV6-5	14	-	few	TRBJ2-3	CASSLAPSTDTQYF	TGTGCCAGCAGTCTAGCGCCCAGCACAGATACGCAGTATTTT
TRBV25-1	14	-	few	TRBJ1-2	CASSELRRNYGYTF	TGTGCCAGCAGTGAATTGAGGCGGAACTATGGCTACACCTTC
TRBV7-2	16	-	-	TRBJ2-1	CASSLEAGLRGNEQFF	TGTGCCAGCAGCTTAGAGGCGGGACTCCGCGGCAATGAGCAGTTCTTC
TRBV9	13	-	-	TRBJ1-5	CASSEGTNQPQHF	TGTGCCAGCAGCGAGGGGACCAATCAGCCCCAGCATTTT